Here is one TCR beta chain with its context. Antigen unknown. Each patient with chemo-refractory metastatic non-small-cell lung cancer was treated with focal radiation plus CTLA-4 blockade using ipilimumab. Data came from immunoSEQ multiplex PCR; TCRdb stores just in-frame clones and leaves some out. The table shows approximately 50,000 clones, with around 80% occurring only once. This sample was included in a study of radiotherapy plus CTLA-4 blockade in lung cancer. At the level of the study: Of all patients, around 18% responded objectively and around 31% showed disease control. Findings of the study overall: Clones derived from tumor TCRs expanded in blood after radiotherapy plus ipilimumab.

This receptor was identified in a human donor with non-small cell lung cancer whose response to radiotherapy plus ipilimumab could not be evaluated. Sequencing used peripheral blood, obtained from a patient treated with radiotherapy plus ipilimumab.

The CDR3 is CASSGMIAGGSSYNEQFF. The DNA of the CDR3 is TGTGCCAGCAGTGGCATGATAGCGGGAGGGAGCTCCTACAATGAGCAGTTCTTC. This sequence joins TRBV6-1 and TRBJ2-1; 11 nucleotides align to TRBD2. The CDR3 has 18 residues. V gave up 4 bases and J gave up 0 bases; unmatched junction bases: 8. Looked up from germline, CDR1 is MNHNS and CDR2 is SASEGT.